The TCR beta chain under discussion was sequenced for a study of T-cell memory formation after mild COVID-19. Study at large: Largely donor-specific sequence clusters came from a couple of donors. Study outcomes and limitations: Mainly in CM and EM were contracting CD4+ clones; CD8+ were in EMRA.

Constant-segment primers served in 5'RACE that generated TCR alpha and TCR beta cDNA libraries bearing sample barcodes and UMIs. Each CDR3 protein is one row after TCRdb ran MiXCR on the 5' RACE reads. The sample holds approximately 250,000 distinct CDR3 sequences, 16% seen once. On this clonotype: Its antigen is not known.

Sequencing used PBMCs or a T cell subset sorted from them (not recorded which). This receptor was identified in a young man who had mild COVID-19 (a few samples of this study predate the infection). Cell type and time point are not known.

The CDR3 region has the DNA TGTGCCAGCACCCCCCGCGACAGTCGGGCAAGGAACACTGAAGCTTTCTTT. Its translation: CASTPRDSRARNTEAFF. This chain uses TRBV7-8 with TRBJ1-1, with D perhaps matching TRBD1 (5 bases). The V and J ends lost 7 bases and 1 base respectively, with 22 bases between them. Per the germline V gene, CDR1 is SGHVS and CDR2 is FQNEAQ. This CDR3 is built from 17 residues.